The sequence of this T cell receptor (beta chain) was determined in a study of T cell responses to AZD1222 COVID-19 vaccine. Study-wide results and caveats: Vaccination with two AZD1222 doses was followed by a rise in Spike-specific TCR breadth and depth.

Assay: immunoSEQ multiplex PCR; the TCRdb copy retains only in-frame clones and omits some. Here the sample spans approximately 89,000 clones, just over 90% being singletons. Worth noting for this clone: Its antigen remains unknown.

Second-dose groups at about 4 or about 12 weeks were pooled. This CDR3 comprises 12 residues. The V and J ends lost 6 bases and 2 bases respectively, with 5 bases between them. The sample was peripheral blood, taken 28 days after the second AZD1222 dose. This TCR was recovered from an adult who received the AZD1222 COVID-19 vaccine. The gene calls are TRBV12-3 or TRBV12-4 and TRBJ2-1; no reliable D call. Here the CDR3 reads CASSEAYNEQFF. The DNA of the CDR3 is TGTGCCAGCAGCGAGGCCTACAATGAGCAGTTCTTC.